The text below deals with one TCR beta chain. The CDR3 spans 11 residues. From germline, CDR1 is SQVTM and CDR2 ANQGSEA. J gave up 8 bases and V 7 bases, and 4 bases lay outside the gene matches. The data were taken from a study of cytotoxic CD8 clonotypes in ibrutinib-treated CLL. The repertoire was sequenced with immunoSEQ multiplex PCR; TCRdb's copy has only in-frame clones and lacks some. Of a few hundred thousand clones in the sample, roughly 85% were seen once. The chain employs TRBV29-1 and TRBJ2-1; 8 bases map to TRBD2. The receptor comes from a human donor with chronic lymphocytic leukemia. The sample was PBMCs, taken before ibrutinib treatment. The CDR3 protein is CSATSVHEQFF. CDR3 nucleotides: TGCAGCGCGACTAGCGTACATGAGCAGTTCTTC.